This T cell receptor beta chain derives from a study of blood T cell repertoires in COVID-19. Background on the study: COVID-19 samples collected from the United States, Italy and Spain covered acute and convalescent phases.

Membership in each cohort depended on participant-reported clinical history. Donors of Cohort 3 who recovered were those that had two negative PCRs, clearance, or symptom resolution. Methods used by the authors: Amplifying reference gene primers gave estimates of nucleated cell counts. Profiled with immunoSEQ multiplex PCR; TCRdb holds only in-frame clones, not every one. From that table come the V and J calls and clone size; the DNA was used to work out D and trimming. This table holds some 300,000 clones, around 86% found once. The germline gives CDR1 KGHSH, CDR2 LQKENI. Trimming took 4 bases from V and 5 from J, leaving 14 bases between them. The length of the CDR3 is 14 residues.

The rearrangement links TRBV18 to TRBJ2-5, with D possibly TRBD2 on 7 matching bases. Input material: PBMCs or T cells enriched from blood (not recorded which). This TCR was recovered from a woman aged 35 to 49 who had recovered from COVID-19. The CDR3 coding sequence is TGTGCCAGCTCACGTCGGGGGGCTTTGGAGACCCAGTACTTC. Translated: CASSRRGALETQYF.